One and the same sample provided the 25 T cell receptor beta chains below, sequenced in a study of cytomegalovirus exposure and HLA in healthy donors. The PCR made use of 60 Vbeta and 13 Jbeta primers. The assay was immunoSEQ multiplex PCR, and TCRdb's table has in-frame clones only and misses some. The sample includes tens of thousands of clones, around 82% of them seen just once. The source material was PBMCs. Receptor source: a woman aged 18-29 years in good health and CMV-seropositive.

This clone was detected only a few times. The gene calls are TRBV5-1 and TRBJ2-3; D is unresolved. Germline CDR1 is SGHRS and CDR2 is YFSETQ. Trimming cost V 2 bases and J 0 bases, with 7 bases left between them. The CDR3 loop spans 14 amino acids. The CDR3 DNA sequence: TGCGCCAGCAGCTTTCGAGCTAGCACAGATACGCAGTATTTT. The encoded protein is CASSFRASTDTQYF.

This clone was observed a few times. The chain couples TRBV7-2 to TRBJ2-7, with TRBD2 identical over 8 bases. CDR3 length: 14 residues. The germline gives CDR1 SGHTA, CDR2 FQGNSA. Trimming cost V 5 bases and J 3 bases; bases outside gene matches: 6. CDR3 amino acids: CASSEPGLDYEQYF. The CDR3 bases are TGTGCCAGCAGCGAGCCGGGACTAGACTACGAGCAGTACTTC.

The CDR3 DNA reads TGTGCCAGCAGCCGGGGGATCGTGGAGCAGTTCTTC. The encoded protein is CASSRGIVEQFF. The chain links TRBV7-9 to TRBJ2-1, with D possibly TRBD2 on 6 matching bases. The CDR3 has 12 amino acids. Per the germline V gene, CDR1 is SEHNR and CDR2 is FQNEAQ (reference sequence). With 5 bases removed from V and 10 bases from J, the gap between germline ends came to 12 bases.

The chain has TRBV7-3 and TRBJ2-3; unclear D gene. This CDR3 has 13 amino acids. V shed 1 base and J shed 5 bases, with 7 bases lying between them. Germline lookup yields CDR1 SGHTA and CDR2 FQGTGA. The CDR3 sequence is CASSLNFGDTQYF. CDR3 bases: TGTGCCAGCAGCTTAAATTTCGGAGATACGCAGTATTTT.

The chain has TRBV14 and TRBJ2-7; D may be TRBD1 (5 bases). V gave up 4 bases and J gave up 2 bases, with 9 bases separating them. This CDR3 contains 13 residues. CDR1 is SGHDN and CDR2 is FVKESK in the germline V gene. DNA for the CDR3: TGTGCCAGCAGCCTCCAGGGCCCCTACGAGCAGTACTTC. It encodes CASSLQGPYEQYF.

The V and J genes are TRBV19 and TRBJ2-3; the D gene is possibly TRBD1 (5 bases). This CDR3 is built from 14 residues. Per germline, CDR1 LNHDA and CDR2 SQIVND (reference sequence). V was shortened by 2 bases and J by 0 bases, with 6 bases between the two germline ends. The CDR3 loop reads CASSIQGSTDTQYF. In nucleotides, the CDR3 is TGTGCCAGTAGTATACAGGGAAGCACAGATACGCAGTATTTT.

This rearrangement joins TRBV11-2 to TRBJ1-4; 9 bases align to TRBD1. From germline, CDR1 is SGHAT and CDR2 FQNNGV. The CDR3 totals 14 residues. Trimming took 5 bases from V and 5 from J; bases not matched to a gene: 3. The CDR3 protein is CASSRGQGNEKLFF. The CDR3 coding sequence is TGTGCCAGCAGCCGTGGACAGGGGAATGAAAAACTGTTTTTT.

V is TRBV5-6 and J is TRBJ2-7; 12 bases map to TRBD1. The CDR3 has 15 amino acids. V shed 2 bases and J 6 bases; nucleotides not matched to a gene: 6. The germline gives CDR1 SGHDT, CDR2 YYEEEE. CDR3 sequence: CASSLTGTGGVEQYF. The DNA of the CDR3 is TGTGCCAGCAGCTTAACCGGGACAGGGGGCGTCGAGCAGTACTTC.

This rearrangement joins TRBV5-4 to TRBJ1-2; D remains ambiguous. Germline values: CDR1 SGHNT, CDR2 YYREEE (reference sequence). The length of the CDR3 is 13 residues. The germline V and J ends were trimmed by 0 bases and 4 bases, with 7 bases remaining between them. The CDR3 reads CASSLAGGYGYTF. The CDR3 DNA reads TGTGCCAGCAGCTTGGCAGGTGGCTATGGCTACACCTTC.

Here the CDR3 DNA reads TGTGCCACCAGCAGGGGGGACGGGGGTTACACTGAAGCTTTCTTT. Amino acid sequence: CATSRGDGGYTEAFF. The chain recombines TRBV15 with TRBJ1-1, with D possibly being TRBD1 (5 bases). Trimming left V 3 bases short and J 3 bases short, with 14 bases between. The CDR3 extends over 15 amino acids. Germline V gene sequence: CDR1 LNHNV, CDR2 YYDKDF (reference sequence).

The J gene is TRBJ1-2, the V gene TRBV29-1; TRBD1 aligns across 9 bases. With V trimmed by 3 bases and J by 0 bases, 8 bases remained unmatched. Germline V CDR1 and CDR2: SQVTM, ANQGSEA. The CDR3 loop spans 16 amino acids. CDR3 nucleotides: TGCAGCGTTGAGGACAGGGGCTGGAGCCCTAACTATGGCTACACCTTC. Translated, it gives CSVEDRGWSPNYGYTF.

Worth noting for this clone: Germline and junction disagree at one end, which may indicate a read error. The chain uses TRBV6-5 and TRBJ2-2; D remains ambiguous. This CDR3 spans 13 amino acids. Germline V gene data show CDR1 as MNHEY and CDR2 as SVGAGI. In DNA, the CDR3 is TGTGCCAGCAGTGACTCTAGCACCGGGGAGCTGTTTTTT. It translates to CASSDSSTGELFF.

V gene TRBV5-4 combines with J gene TRBJ2-3; the match to TRBD1 covers 10 bases. Germline V lookup: CDR1 SGHNT, CDR2 YYREEE (reference sequence). This CDR3 is built from 16 residues. Trimming removed 0 bases from V and 3 bases from J; junction bases left unmatched: 4. CDR3 residues: CASSLGGQGGTDTQYF. The DNA for the CDR3 is TGTGCCAGCAGCTTGGGTGGACAGGGGGGGACAGATACGCAGTATTTT.

This clone was observed a few times. This chain connects TRBV5-6 to TRBJ1-2; 9 positions match TRBD1. Germline CDR1 is SGHDT and CDR2 is YYEEEE. The length of the CDR3 is 17 residues. V lost 4 bases, J lost 0 bases, and 10 bases stayed unmatched. The CDR3 region is CASSLDRGRLANYGYTF. In DNA, the CDR3 is TGTGCCAGCAGCCTGGACAGGGGAAGATTAGCTAACTATGGCTACACCTTC. The full variable domain, in which reference TRBV5-6 and TRBJ1-2 provide the parts outside the CDR3, is DAGVTQSPTHLIKTRGQQVTLRCSPKSGHDTVSWYQQALGQGPQFIFQYYEEEERQRGNFPDRFSGHQFPNYSSELNVNALLLGDSALYLCASSLDRGRLANYGYTFGSGTRLTVV.

The table lists this clone with a few counts. The chain recombines TRBV19 with TRBJ2-5; D perhaps matches TRBD1 (5 bases). TRBJ2-7 matches the DNA end more closely, so the J call is doubtful. The CDR3 contains 13 residues. Germline CDR1 LNHDA, CDR2 SQIVND (reference sequence). DNA of the CDR3: TGTGCCAGTAGCCCAGGGCCCAGGTACGAGCAGTACTTC. Protein: CASSPGPRYEQYF.

In this sample, this clone turned up a few times. The chain has TRBV5-1 and TRBJ2-7; 9 nucleotides match TRBD1. Germline V gene data show CDR1 as SGHRS and CDR2 as YFSETQ. After removal of 1 base from V and 3 bases from J, the junction contained 14 bases not matched to a gene. CDR3 length: 18 amino acids. DNA of the CDR3: TGCGCCAGCAGCTTGTCCCTATCGGACAGGGGAACCTACTACGAGCAGTACTTC. Encoded protein: CASSLSLSDRGTYYEQYF.

This clone was found once. The chain uses TRBV10-1 and TRBJ2-5; 8 bases align to TRBD1. Near its end, the DNA agrees better with TRBJ2-7, so the J call may be wrong. CDR1 and CDR2 (germline): WNHNN, SYGVQD (reference sequence). CDR3 length equals 18 residues. The chain's CDR3 is CASSDGIPNRGTPYEQYF. The CDR3 region has the DNA TGCGCCAGCAGTGACGGTATTCCAAACAGGGGGACCCCCTACGAGCAGTACTTC.

The rearrangement joins TRBV6-1 to TRBJ1-1, with D possibly matching TRBD1 (5 bases). Germline CDR1 and CDR2: MNHNS and SASEGT. The CDR3 extends over 14 amino acids. V was pared by 6 bases and J by 0 bases, with 11 bases between. The DNA of the CDR3 is TGTGCCAGCAGAGTACAGGCGATGAACACTGAAGCTTTCTTT. This gives the protein CASRVQAMNTEAFF.

The CDR3 reads CASSGTGGQETQYF. CDR3 bases: TGCGCCAGCAGTGGGACAGGGGGTCAAGAGACCCAGTACTTC. This chain links TRBV10-1 with TRBJ2-5; 10 bases map to TRBD1. The germline V gene encodes CDR1 WNHNN and CDR2 SYGVQD (reference sequence). The CDR3 runs 14 residues. V was pared by 4 bases and J by 2 bases, with 1 base of the junction left unmatched.

On this clone itself: The junction and the germline gene differ at one end; a read error may be behind it. The V and J genes are TRBV2 and TRBJ1-1; D ambiguous. This CDR3 is 15 amino acids long. Germline lookup yields CDR1 SNHLY and CDR2 FYNNEI. The CDR3 here is CASREGGRRATQAFF. The CDR3, as DNA: TGTGCCAGCAGAGAGGGCGGACGACGGGCCACTCAAGCTTTCTTT.

This clone came up a few times. This rearrangement joins TRBV2 to TRBJ2-1; 10 bases match TRBD2. The CDR3 covers 15 residues. Germline V gives CDR1 SNHLY, CDR2 FYNNEI. V shed 4 bases and J 4 bases; nucleotides not matched to a gene: 4. The CDR3 bases are TGTGCCAGCAGTGTTAGCGGGGGGACTTACAATGAGCAGTTCTTC. It yields the protein CASSVSGGTYNEQFF.

The chain couples TRBV6-5 to TRBJ1-2; 10 bases align to TRBD1. Germline V lookup: CDR1 MNHEY, CDR2 SVGAGI. Losses at the gene ends were 2 bases for V and 6 bases for J; bases not matched to a gene: 3. This CDR3 region has 14 residues. The CDR3 loop is CASSYGTGAHGYTF. As DNA, the CDR3 is TGTGCCAGCAGTTACGGGACAGGGGCCCATGGCTACACCTTC.

This chain joins TRBV6-5 and TRBJ1-4; the match to TRBD1 covers 7 bases. With 6 bases clipped from V and 11 bases from J, the junction kept 15 bases outside the gene matches. Looked up from germline, CDR1 is MNHEY and CDR2 is SVGAGI. CDR3 size: 15 residues. The CDR3 loop reads CASRPTTGTVGKLFF. In DNA, the CDR3 is TGTGCCAGCAGGCCCACGACAGGGACCGTGGGGAAACTGTTTTTT.

CDR3 nucleotide sequence: TGTGCCAGCAGTTTTGGGGCGAGAGAGTACTTC. Its translation is CASSFGAREYF. This chain uses TRBV28 with TRBJ2-5, with a possible D match to TRBD1 (5 bases). Per the germline V gene, CDR1 is MDHEN and CDR2 is SYDVKM. Trimming cost V 3 bases and J 12 bases, with 11 bases left between them. This CDR3 region has 11 residues.

DNA for the CDR3: TGTGCCAGTAGTATAGTAATGAGGGCCCCCTGGGCGACTGAAGCTTTCTTT. Its translation: CASSIVMRAPWATEAFF. The chain couples TRBV19 to TRBJ1-1; no clear D gene. The CDR3 has 17 residues. Trimming stripped 1 base from V and 5 bases from J, with 20 bases between. CDR1 is LNHDA and CDR2 is SQIVND in the germline V gene (reference sequence).